This note documents a single T cell receptor (beta chain) sequence. These data originate in a study of blood T cell repertoires in COVID-19. As for the study in general: T cells, B-cell-depleted T cells, or PBMCs provided the cDNA or gDNA that served as material.

Original data processing: By means of reference gene primer amplification, nucleated cell counts were estimated. Assay: immunoSEQ multiplex PCR; the TCRdb copy retains only in-frame clones and omits some. The D gene and trimming were derived from the DNA, and the V and J assignments and clone size from that table. The sample has under 200,000 clones, approximately 90% seen once; the top ten hold roughly 21%. The TCR was taken from a man between 60 and 75 years old with active or convalescent COVID-19. Specimen: peripheral blood.

DNA for the CDR3: TGTGCCAGCAGTTACTCGAGGCAGTCCCAAGAGACCCAGTACTTC. Translated: CASSYSRQSQETQYF. This rearrangement joins TRBV6-6 to TRBJ2-5; D remains ambiguous. Germline V gives CDR1 MNHNY, CDR2 SVGAGI (reference sequence). The V and J ends lost 0 bases and 1 base respectively, with 9 bases between them. The CDR3 runs to 15 residues.